This is a list of T cell receptor beta chains from one sample in a study of blood T cell repertoires in COVID-19. Profiled with immunoSEQ multiplex PCR; TCRdb holds only in-frame clones, not every one. The sample contains some 100,000 clones, about 83% of which appear only once. The sequenced sample was peripheral blood. The receptors here all came from a human donor in a cohort sampled during active COVID-19. Both conserved end residues are part of each CDR3. D genes are given only for firm matches. Some rows mark clone size as missing; the rest say once, few, many or name a class of expanded clone.

j_gene	d_gene	abundance	v_gene	CDR3nt	CDR3aa
TRBJ1-5	TRBD1	.	TRBV12-5	TGTGCTAGTGTTCAGACCGGGACAGCCAATCAGCCCCAGCATTTT	CASVQTGTANQPQHF
TRBJ2-4	TRBD1	.	TRBV10-3	TGTGCCATCGGACAGGGGGCAAACATTCAGTACTTC	CAIGQGANIQYF
TRBJ1-2	TRBD1	.	TRBV10-3	TGTGCCATCAGCGAGTTGGGGAACAGGGGGAGTGGTTATGGCTACACCTTC	CAISELGNRGSGYGYTF
TRBJ2-3	.	.	TRBV18	TGTGCCAGCTCACGAGCGTCAGATACGCAGTATTTT	CASSRASDTQYF
TRBJ2-2	.	.	TRBV29-1	TGCAGCGTTGCACCCCTCAGGGGGGTCTCGAACACCGGGGAGCTGTTTTTT	CSVAPLRGVSNTGELFF
TRBJ2-5	TRBD2	.	TRBV19	TGTGCCAGTAGCCCGCTAGCGGGAGTTGCGAAGACCCAGTACTTC	CASSPLAGVAKTQYF
TRBJ1-6	.	.	TRBV6-5	TGTGCCAGCAGTCCCCGCCCCGAGAGAACACCCCTCCACTTT	CASSPRPERTPLHF
TRBJ1-1	.	once	TRBV6-2/TRBV6-3	TGTGCCAGCAGTTATGGTGGACACTCGAACACTGAAGCTTTCTTT	CASSYGGHSNTEAFF
TRBJ1-2	.	.	TRBV5-6	TGTGCCAGCAGCTTGGGACAGATTTCGGCTAACTATGGCTACACCTTC	CASSLGQISANYGYTF
TRBJ1-6	.	.	TRBV7-2	TGTGCCAGCAGCTTAGTAAGGGGATATTCACCCCTCCACTTT	CASSLVRGYSPLHF
TRBJ2-3	TRBD2	.	TRBV4-3	TGCGCCAGCAGCAGGACGGGGGGAATAGATACGCAGTATTTT	CASSRTGGIDTQYF
TRBJ1-2	TRBD1	.	TRBV4-1	TGCGCCAGCAGCCAGACTCCGGGACAGGGGTATGGCTACACCTTC	CASSQTPGQGYGYTF
TRBJ1-1	TRBD1	.	TRBV9	TGTGCCAGCAGCGTGGACAGGGTGGGCGCTGAAGCTTTCTTT	CASSVDRVGAEAFF
TRBJ2-6	TRBD2	.	TRBV7-2	TGTGCCAGCAGCTTCCCAGCGGGGGGTTCCACTGGGGCCAACGTCCTGACTTTC	CASSFPAGGSTGANVLTF
TRBJ1-2	.	.	TRBV19	TGTGCCAGTAGTCCTACAGCTAACCCAGACTATGGCTACACCTTC	CASSPTANPDYGYTF
TRBJ2-3	TRBD2	.	TRBV19	TGTGCCAGTAGTATAGGCGGGAGACGCACAGATACGCAGTATTTT	CASSIGGRRTDTQYF
TRBJ1-1	.	.	TRBV6-5	TGTGCCAGCAGTTACTCCAACAGGTTCCAGACTGAAGCTTTCTTT	CASSYSNRFQTEAFF
TRBJ2-5	TRBD2	.	TRBV6-1	TGTGCCAGCAGTGTCGGGTCCGTGGGGGGGAGTAGTCAGACCCAGTACTTC	CASSVGSVGGSSQTQYF
TRBJ1-1	.	.	TRBV5-1	TGCGCCAGCAGCTTGGCCGCCGACATGAACACTGAAGCTTTCTTT	CASSLAADMNTEAFF
TRBJ2-1	TRBD2	once	TRBV9	TGTGCCAGCAGCACCCAAGTGGGACTAGTGGGCAATGAGCAGTTCTTC	CASSTQVGLVGNEQFF
TRBJ1-1	.	.	TRBV28	TGTGCCAGCAGTTATGACAGTATAATGAACACTGAAGCTTTCTTT	CASSYDSIMNTEAFF
TRBJ2-3	TRBD2	.	TRBV10-3	TGTGCCATCAGTTACGGCGGGAGTCCGACAGATACGCAGTATTTT	CAISYGGSPTDTQYF
TRBJ2-7	TRBD2	.	TRBV13	TGTGCCAGCAGCATCGGGACTAGCGGGGAACAGTACGAGCAGTACTTC	CASSIGTSGEQYEQYF